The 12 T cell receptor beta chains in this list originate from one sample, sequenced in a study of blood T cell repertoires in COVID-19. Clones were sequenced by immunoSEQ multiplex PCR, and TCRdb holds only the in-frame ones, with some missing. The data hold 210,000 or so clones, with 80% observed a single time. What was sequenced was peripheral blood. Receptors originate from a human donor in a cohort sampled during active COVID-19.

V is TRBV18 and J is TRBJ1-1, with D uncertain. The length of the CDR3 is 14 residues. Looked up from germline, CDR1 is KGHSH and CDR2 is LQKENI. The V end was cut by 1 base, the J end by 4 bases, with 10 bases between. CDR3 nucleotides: TGTGCCAGCTCACCACAAAACGAGGGCACTGAAGCTTTCTTT. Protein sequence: CASSPQNEGTEAFF.

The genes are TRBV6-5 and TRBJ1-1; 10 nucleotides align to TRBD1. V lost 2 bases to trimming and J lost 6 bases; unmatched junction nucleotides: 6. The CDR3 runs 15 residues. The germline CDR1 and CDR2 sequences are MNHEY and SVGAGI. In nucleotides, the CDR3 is TGTGCCAGCAGTTACGGCGGGACAGGGGTACCTGAAGCTTTCTTT. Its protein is CASSYGGTGVPEAFF.

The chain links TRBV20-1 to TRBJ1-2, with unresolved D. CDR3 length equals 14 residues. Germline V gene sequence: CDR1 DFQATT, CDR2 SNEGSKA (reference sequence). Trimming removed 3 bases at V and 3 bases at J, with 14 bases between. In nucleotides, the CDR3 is TGCAGTGCTAGTGGCAGCCTCAGGCACTATGGCTACACCTTC. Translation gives CSASGSLRHYGYTF.

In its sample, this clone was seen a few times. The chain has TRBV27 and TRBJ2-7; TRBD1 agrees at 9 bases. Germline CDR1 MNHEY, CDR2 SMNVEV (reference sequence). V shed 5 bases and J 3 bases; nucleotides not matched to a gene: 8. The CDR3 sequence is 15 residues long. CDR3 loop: CASSADGTGSYEQYF. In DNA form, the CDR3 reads TGTGCCAGCAGTGCCGACGGGACAGGGAGCTACGAGCAGTACTTC.

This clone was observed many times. CDR3 in DNA: TGTGCCAGCGGCCATCGGGACAGCCACACAGATACGCAGTATTTT. Translation gives CASGHRDSHTDTQYF. V usage is TRBV27 and J usage is TRBJ2-3, with TRBD1 matching 7 bases. Germline loops: CDR1 MNHEY, CDR2 SMNVEV (reference sequence). CDR3 length: 15 amino acids. V gave up 8 bases and J gave up 2 bases; unmatched junction bases: 10.

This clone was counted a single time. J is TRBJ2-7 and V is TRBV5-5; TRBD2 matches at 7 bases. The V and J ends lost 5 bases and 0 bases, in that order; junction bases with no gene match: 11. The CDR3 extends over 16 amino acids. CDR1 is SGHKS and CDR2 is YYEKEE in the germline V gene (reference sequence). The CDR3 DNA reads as TGTGCCAGCAGGAGTCGGGACTACTCTACCTCCTACGAGCAGTACTTC. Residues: CASRSRDYSTSYEQYF.

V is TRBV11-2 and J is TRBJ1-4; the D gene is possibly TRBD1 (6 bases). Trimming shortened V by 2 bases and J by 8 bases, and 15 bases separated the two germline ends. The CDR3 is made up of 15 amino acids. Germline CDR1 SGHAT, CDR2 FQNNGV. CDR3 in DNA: TGTGCCAGCAGCTTATTTACAGGGTTCAACGAAAAACTGTTTTTT. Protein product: CASSLFTGFNEKLFF.

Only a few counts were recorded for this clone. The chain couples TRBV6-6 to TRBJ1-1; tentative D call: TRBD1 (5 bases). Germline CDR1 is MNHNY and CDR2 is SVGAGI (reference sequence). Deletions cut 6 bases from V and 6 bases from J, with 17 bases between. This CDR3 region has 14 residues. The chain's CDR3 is CASSLYRIGAEAFF. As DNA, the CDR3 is TGTGCCAGCAGCCTATACAGGATTGGGGCTGAAGCTTTCTTT.

For the CDR3, the DNA is TGTGCCAGCAGCTTGGTGGCAGGGTCCACAGATACGCAGTATTTT. Translated: CASSLVAGSTDTQYF. The J gene is TRBJ2-3, the V gene TRBV5-4; the D gene is possibly TRBD1 (5 bases). Germline loops: CDR1 SGHNT, CDR2 YYREEE (reference sequence). The CDR3 runs to 15 residues. V was trimmed by 0 bases and J by 2 bases, leaving 10 bases between them.

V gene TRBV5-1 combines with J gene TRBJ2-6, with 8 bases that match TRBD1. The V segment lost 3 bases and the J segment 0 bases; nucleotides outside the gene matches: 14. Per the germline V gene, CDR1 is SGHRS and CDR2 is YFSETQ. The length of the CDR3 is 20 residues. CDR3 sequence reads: CASSSDPWDRPSSGANVLTF. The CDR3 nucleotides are TGCGCCAGCAGCTCGGATCCCTGGGACAGGCCTAGCTCTGGGGCCAACGTCCTGACTTTC.

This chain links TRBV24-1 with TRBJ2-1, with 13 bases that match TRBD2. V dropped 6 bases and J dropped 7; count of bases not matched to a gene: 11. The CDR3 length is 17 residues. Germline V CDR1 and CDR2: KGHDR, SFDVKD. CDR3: CATSKQGTSGKLNEQFF. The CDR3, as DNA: TGTGCCACCAGTAAACAGGGGACTAGCGGGAAGCTGAATGAGCAGTTCTTC.

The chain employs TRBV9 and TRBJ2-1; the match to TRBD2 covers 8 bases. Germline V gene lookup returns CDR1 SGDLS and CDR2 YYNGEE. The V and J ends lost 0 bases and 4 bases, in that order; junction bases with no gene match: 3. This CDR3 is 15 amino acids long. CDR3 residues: CASSVELAVYNEQFF. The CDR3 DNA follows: TGTGCCAGCAGCGTAGAACTAGCGGTGTACAATGAGCAGTTCTTC.